Below, 13 T cell receptor beta chains from the same sample are listed, as sequenced in a study of T cells expressing NK-cell markers (TCRdb year 2020). The library came from 5' RACE. Reads for this sample came from an Illumina HiSeq 2000. The reads, reprocessed by TCRdb, yield one row per CDR3 protein sequence and no DNA. This specimen's table enumerates 120,000 to 150,000 distinct CDR3 sequences. The top ten hold roughly 12% of the sample. The sequencing sample was made of blood T cells: a sorted CD56 or NKG2C T cell subset, CD4+ or CD8+ T cells, or bulk PBMC T cells (not recorded which). The source of these receptors is a man aged 18-30 years in good health. Donor details come from another sample of the same person, matched by shared clones.

This CDR3 reads CSARDPSVSSYEQYF. The V call is TRBV20-1, the J call TRBJ2-7. Germline values: CDR1 DFQATT, CDR2 SNEGSKA (reference sequence). The CDR3 has 15 amino acids.

V gene TRBV25-1 combines with J gene TRBJ2-5; TCRdb indicates TRBD1, and absent DNA this call remains unverified. The CDR3 has 16 amino acids. Germline-derived CDR1 and CDR2 are MGHDK and SYGVNS. The CDR3 region is CASSEFGLGPGETQYF.

The chain's CDR3 is CASSQGAAENTDTQYF. V and J are TRBV4-3 and TRBJ2-3. The CDR3 is 16 residues long. Germline V gene sequence: CDR1 LGHNA, CDR2 YSLEER.

The chain has TRBV5-6 and TRBJ2-3; the TRBD2 assignment by TCRdb is unverifiable without DNA. Germline V gene data show CDR1 as SGHDT and CDR2 as YYEEEE. The CDR3 is made up of 17 amino acids. CDR3 loop: CASSLEDLAGVTDTQYF.

The chain has TRBV4-1 and TRBJ2-3; no DNA is available, so the TRBD1 call from TCRdb remains unchecked. The germline V gene has CDR1 MGHRA and CDR2 YSYEKL. The CDR3 length is 15 residues. The CDR3 region is CASSQVVGGGDTQYF.

The chain is built from TRBV2 and TRBJ2-4; TCRdb lists TRBD2, though no DNA is available to test this call. The CDR3 contains 14 residues. The germline CDR1 and CDR2 sequences are SNHLY and FYNNEI. Here the CDR3 reads CASSASGGENIQYF.

This sequence joins TRBV11-2 and TRBJ2-7; with no DNA, the TCRdb D assignment of TRBD1 cannot be verified. CDR1 and CDR2 from the germline V gene are SGHAT and FQNNGV. The length of the CDR3 is 14 residues. The CDR3 region is CATGEGTLAQEQYF.

The chain is built from TRBV5-1 and TRBJ2-7. The CDR3 is 16 residues long. CDR1 and CDR2 (germline): SGHRS, YFSETQ. The CDR3 loop is CASSLAVALTSDEQYF. The full variable domain, its missing parts supplied by reference TRBV5-1 and TRBJ2-7, is KAGVTQTPRYLIKTRGQQVTLSCSPISGHRSVSWYQQTPGQGLQFLFEYFSETQRNKGNFPGRFSGRQFSNSRSEMNVSTLELGDSALYLCASSLAVALTSDEQYFGPGTRLTVT.

J is TRBJ1-2 and V is TRBV4-1; TCRdb lists TRBD1, though no DNA is available to test this call. Germline lookup yields CDR1 MGHRA and CDR2 YSYEKL. There are 15 residues in the CDR3. This CDR3 reads CASSPPRPGVGGYTF.

The CDR3 protein is CASSYSWGSQETQYF. The J gene is TRBJ2-5, the V gene TRBV6-5. This CDR3 region has 15 residues. From germline, CDR1 is MNHEY and CDR2 SVGAGI.

The gene calls are TRBV5-6 and TRBJ1-1; TCRdb's assignment of TRBD1 cannot be checked, as there is no DNA. Germline V gene data show CDR1 as SGHDT and CDR2 as YYEEEE. This CDR3 comprises 15 residues. CDR3 protein: CASSTVSGLNTEAFF.

V usage is TRBV12-3 or TRBV12-4 and J usage is TRBJ2-1. The length of the CDR3 is 14 residues. The CDR3 sequence is CASSSSARGNEQFF.

This rearrangement joins TRBV7-9 to TRBJ2-5; the D gene TCRdb calls, TRBD2, cannot be checked with no DNA. This CDR3 is 15 amino acids long. From germline, CDR1 is SEHNR and CDR2 FQNEAQ (reference sequence). This CDR3 reads CASSTTSGSRETQYF.